This T cell receptor beta chain originates from a study of blood T cell repertoires in COVID-19. Repertoires were generated with immunoSEQ multiplex PCR, while TCRdb's copy carries only in-frame clones and drops some. The sample includes some 50,000 clones, 85% to 90% of them seen just once. The germline V gene has CDR1 ENHRY and CDR2 SYGVKD. V shed 5 bases and J 7 bases; nucleotides not matched to a gene: 7. This CDR3 contains 14 residues. What was sequenced was peripheral blood. The TCR originated in a human donor in a cohort sampled during active COVID-19. The chain links TRBV10-3 to TRBJ1-5, with 8 bases matching TRBD1. CDR3 protein: CAISLGQGGQPQHF. For the CDR3, the DNA is TGTGCCATCAGTCTCGGACAGGGCGGGCAGCCCCAGCATTTT.